What follows describes a single TCR beta chain. Method: immunoSEQ multiplex PCR; TCRdb's copy keeps in-frame clones and lacks some. Here the sample spans about 330,000 clones, 85% to 90% being singletons. This record belongs to a study of blood T cell repertoires in COVID-19. About the research overall: Sample material is recorded as cDNA or gDNA derived from T cells, B-cell-depleted T cells, or PBMCs.

The germline V gene has CDR1 LGHNA and CDR2 YNFKEQ. V was clipped by 6 bases and J by 7 bases; unmatched bases: 9. CDR3 size: 14 residues. The sequence was collected from a woman in her forties or fifties with active or convalescent COVID-19. Sequencing was carried out using peripheral blood. The chain recombines TRBV4-2 with TRBJ2-1; 7 nucleotides align to TRBD2. The CDR3 reads CASRGGRYGNEQFF. CDR3 nucleotide sequence: TGTGCCAGCAGAGGCGGGAGATATGGGAATGAGCAGTTCTTC.